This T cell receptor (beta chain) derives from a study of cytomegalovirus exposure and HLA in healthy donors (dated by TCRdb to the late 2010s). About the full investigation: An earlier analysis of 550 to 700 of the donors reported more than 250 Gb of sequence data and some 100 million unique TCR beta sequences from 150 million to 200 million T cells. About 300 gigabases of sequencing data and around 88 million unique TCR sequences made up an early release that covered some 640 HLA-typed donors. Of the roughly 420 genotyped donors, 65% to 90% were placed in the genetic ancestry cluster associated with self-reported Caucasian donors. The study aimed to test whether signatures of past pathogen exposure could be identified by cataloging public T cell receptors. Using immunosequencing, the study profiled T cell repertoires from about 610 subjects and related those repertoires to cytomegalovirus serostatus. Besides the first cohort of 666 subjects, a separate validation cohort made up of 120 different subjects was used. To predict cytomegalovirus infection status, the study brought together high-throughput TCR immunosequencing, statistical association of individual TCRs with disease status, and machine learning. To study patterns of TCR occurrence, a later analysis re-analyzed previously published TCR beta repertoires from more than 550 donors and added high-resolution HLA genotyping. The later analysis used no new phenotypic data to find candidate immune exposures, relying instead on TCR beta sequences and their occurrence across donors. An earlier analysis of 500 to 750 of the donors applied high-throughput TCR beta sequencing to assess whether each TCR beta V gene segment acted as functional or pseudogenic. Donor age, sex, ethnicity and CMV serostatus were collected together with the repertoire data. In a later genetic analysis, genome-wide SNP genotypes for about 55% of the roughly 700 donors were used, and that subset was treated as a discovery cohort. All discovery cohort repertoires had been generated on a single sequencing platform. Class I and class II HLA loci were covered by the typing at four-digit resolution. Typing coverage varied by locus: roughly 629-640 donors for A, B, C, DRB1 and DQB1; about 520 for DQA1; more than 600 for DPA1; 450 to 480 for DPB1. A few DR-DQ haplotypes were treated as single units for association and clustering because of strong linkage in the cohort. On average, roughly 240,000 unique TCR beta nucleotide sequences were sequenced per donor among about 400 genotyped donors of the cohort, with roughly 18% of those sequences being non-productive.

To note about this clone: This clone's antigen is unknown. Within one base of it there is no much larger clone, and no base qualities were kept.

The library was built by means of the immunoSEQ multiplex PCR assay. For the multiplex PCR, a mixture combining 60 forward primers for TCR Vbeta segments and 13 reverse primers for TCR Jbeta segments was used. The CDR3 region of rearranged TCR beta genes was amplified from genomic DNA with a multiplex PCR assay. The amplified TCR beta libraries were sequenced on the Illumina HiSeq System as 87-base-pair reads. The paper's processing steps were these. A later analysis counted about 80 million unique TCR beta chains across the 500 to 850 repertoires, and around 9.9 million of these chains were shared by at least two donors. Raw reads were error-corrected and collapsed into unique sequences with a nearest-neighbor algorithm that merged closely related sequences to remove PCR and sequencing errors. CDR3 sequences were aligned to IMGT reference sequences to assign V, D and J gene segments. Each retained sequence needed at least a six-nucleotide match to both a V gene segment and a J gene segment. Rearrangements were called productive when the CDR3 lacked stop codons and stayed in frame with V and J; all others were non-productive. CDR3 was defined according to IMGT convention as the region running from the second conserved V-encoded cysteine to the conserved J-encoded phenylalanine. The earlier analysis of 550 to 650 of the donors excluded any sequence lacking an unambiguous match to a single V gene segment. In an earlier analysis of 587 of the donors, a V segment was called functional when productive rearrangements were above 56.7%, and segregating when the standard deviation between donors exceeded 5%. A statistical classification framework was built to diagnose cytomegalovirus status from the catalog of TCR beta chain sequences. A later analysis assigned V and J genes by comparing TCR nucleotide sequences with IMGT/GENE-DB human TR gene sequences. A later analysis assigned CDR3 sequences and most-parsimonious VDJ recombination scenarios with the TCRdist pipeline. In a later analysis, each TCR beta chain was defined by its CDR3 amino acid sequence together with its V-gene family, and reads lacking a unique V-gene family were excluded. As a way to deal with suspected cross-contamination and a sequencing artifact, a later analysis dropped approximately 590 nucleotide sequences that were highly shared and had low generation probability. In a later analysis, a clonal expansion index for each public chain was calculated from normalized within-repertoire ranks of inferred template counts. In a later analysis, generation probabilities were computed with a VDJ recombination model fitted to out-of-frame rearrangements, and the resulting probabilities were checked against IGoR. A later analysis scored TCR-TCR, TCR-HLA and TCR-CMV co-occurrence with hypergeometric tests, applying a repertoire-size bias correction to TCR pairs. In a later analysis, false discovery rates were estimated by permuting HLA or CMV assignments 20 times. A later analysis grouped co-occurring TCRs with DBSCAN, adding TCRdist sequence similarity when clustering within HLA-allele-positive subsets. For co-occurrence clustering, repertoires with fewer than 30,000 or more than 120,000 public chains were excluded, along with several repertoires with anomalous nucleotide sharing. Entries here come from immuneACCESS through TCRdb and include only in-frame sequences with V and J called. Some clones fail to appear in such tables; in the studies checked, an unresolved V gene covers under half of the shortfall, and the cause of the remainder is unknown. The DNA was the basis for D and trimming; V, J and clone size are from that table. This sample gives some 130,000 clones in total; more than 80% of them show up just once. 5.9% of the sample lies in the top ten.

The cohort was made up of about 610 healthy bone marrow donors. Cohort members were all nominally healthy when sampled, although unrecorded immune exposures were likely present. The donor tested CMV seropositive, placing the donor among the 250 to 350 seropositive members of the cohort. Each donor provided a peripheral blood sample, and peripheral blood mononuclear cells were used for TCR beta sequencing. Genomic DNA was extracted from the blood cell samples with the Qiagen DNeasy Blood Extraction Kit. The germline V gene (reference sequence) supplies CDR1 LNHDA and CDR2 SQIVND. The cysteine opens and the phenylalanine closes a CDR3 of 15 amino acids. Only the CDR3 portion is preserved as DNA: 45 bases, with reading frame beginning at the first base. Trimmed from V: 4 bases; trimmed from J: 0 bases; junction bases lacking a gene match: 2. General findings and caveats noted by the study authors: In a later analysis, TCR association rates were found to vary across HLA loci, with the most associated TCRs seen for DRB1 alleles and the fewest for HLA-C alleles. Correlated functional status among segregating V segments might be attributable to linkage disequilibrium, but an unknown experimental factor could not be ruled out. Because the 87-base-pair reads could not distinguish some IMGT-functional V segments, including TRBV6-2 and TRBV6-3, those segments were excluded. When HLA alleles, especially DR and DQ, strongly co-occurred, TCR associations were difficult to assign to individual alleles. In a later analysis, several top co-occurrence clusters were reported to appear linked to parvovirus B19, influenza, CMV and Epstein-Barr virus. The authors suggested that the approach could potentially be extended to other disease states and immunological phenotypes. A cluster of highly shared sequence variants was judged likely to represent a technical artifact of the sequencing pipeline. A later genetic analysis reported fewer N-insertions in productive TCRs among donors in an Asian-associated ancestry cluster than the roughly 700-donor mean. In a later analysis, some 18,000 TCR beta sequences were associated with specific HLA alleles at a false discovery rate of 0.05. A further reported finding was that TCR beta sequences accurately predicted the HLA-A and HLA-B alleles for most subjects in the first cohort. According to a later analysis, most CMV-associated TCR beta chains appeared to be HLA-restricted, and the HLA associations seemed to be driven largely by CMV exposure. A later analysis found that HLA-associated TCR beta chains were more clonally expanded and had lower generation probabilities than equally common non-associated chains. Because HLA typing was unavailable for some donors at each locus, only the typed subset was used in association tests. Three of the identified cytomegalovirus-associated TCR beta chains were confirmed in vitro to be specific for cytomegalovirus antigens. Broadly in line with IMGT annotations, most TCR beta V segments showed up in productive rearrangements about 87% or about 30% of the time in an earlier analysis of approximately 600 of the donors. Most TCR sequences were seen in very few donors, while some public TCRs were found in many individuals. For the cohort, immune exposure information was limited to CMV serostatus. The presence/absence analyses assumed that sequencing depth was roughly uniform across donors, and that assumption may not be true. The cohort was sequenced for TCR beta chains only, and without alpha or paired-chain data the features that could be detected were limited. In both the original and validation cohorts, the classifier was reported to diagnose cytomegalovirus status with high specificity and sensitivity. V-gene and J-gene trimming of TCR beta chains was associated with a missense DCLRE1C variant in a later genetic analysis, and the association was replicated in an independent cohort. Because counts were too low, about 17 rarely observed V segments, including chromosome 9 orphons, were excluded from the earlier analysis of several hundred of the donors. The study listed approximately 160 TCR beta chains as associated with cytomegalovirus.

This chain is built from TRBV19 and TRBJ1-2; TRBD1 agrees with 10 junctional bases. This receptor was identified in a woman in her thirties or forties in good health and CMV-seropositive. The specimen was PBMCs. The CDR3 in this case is CASSTGQGTNYGYTF. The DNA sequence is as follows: TGTGCCAGTAGTACGGGACAGGGGACTAACTATGGCTACACCTTC.